A single T cell receptor (beta chain) is shown here with its context. The CDR3 covers 17 residues. These data originate in a study of blood T cell repertoires in COVID-19. Background on the study: Sources were T cells, B-cell-depleted T cells, or PBMCs; the material itself was cDNA or gDNA.

Using immunoSEQ multiplex PCR, the repertoire was profiled, and TCRdb retains in-frame clones only, with some absent. Of around 250,000 clones listed, approximately 91% are singletons. The rearrangement joins TRBV21-1 to TRBJ1-2; the table's D gene call, TRBD1, was not cross checked with the DNA. TRBV21-1 corresponds to a pseudogene. The origin of this receptor is a human donor in a cohort sampled during active COVID-19. Sample: peripheral blood. CDR3 sequence (DNA): TGTGCCAGCAGCAAAATGCGTTACAGACAAACTAACTATGGCTACACCTTC. It is translated as CASSKMRYRQTNYGYTF.